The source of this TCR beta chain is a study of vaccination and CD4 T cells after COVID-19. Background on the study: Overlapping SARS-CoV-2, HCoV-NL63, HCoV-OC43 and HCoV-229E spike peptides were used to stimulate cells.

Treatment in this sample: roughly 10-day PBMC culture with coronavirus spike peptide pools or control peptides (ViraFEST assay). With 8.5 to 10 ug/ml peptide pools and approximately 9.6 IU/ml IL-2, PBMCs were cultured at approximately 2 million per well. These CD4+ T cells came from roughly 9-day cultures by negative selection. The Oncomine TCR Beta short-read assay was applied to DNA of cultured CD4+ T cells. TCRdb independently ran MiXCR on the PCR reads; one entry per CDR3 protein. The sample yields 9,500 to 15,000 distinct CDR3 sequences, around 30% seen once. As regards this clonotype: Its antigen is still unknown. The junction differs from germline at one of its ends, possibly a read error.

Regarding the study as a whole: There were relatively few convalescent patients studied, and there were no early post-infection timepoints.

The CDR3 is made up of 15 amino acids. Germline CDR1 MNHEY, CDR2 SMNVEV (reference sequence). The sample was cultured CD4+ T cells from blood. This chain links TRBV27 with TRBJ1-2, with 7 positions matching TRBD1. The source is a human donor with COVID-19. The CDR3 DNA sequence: TGTGCCAGCAGTTTACGGGACAGTACTAACTATGGCTGCACCTTC. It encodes CASSLRDSTNYGCTF.